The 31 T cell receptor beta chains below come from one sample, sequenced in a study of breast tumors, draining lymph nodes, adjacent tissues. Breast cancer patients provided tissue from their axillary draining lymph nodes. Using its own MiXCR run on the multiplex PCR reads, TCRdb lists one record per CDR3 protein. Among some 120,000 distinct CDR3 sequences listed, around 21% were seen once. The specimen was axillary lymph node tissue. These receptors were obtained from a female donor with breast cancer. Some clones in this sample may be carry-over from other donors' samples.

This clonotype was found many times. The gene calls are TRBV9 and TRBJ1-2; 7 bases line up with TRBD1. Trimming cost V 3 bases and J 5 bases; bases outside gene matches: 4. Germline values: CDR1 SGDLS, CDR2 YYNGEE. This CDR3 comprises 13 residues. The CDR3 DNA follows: TGTGCCAGCAGCGGGGGGACAGAATATGGCTACACCTTC. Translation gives CASSGGTEYGYTF.

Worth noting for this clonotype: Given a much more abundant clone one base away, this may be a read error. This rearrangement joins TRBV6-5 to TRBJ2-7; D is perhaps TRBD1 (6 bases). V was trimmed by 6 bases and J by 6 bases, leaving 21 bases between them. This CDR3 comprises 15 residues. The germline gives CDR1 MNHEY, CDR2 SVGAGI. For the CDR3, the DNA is TGTGCCAGCAGCCGTTCCGGGACACAGACCTGCGAGCAGTACTTC. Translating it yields CASSRSGTQTCEQYF.

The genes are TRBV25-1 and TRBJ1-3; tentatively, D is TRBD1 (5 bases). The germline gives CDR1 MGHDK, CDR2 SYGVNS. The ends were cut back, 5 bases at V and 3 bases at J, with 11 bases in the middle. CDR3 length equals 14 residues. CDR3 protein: CASSPGGLGNTIYF. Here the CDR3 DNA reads TGTGCCAGCAGTCCGGGGGGACTTGGAAACACCATATATTTT.

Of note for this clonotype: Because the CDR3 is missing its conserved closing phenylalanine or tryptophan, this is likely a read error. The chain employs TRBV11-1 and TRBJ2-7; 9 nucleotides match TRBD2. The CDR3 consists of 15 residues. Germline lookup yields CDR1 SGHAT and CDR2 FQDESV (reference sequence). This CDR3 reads CAGSLVTSGSYEQYL. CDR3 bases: TGTGCCGGCAGCTTAGTGACTAGCGGCTCCTACGAGCAGTACCTC.

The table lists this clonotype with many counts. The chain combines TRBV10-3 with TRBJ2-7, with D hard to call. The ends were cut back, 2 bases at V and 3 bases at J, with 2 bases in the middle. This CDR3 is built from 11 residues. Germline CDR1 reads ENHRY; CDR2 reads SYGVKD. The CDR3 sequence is CAISENYEQYF. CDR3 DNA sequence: TGTGCCATCAGTGAGAACTACGAGCAGTACTTC.

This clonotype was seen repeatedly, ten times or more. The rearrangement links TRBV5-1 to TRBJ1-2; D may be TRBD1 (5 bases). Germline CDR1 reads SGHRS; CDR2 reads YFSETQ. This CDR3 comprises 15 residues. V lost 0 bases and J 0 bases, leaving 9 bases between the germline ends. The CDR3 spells CASSLAAGTNYGYTF. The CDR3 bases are TGCGCCAGCAGCTTGGCTGCAGGGACTAACTATGGCTACACCTTC.

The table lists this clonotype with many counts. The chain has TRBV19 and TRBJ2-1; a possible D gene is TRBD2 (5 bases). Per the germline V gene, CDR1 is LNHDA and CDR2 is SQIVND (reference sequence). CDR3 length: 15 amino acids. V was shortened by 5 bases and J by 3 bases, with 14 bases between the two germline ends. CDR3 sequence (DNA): TGTGCCAGTAGTCCCCGGGAAAGAGACTACAATGAGCAGTTCTTC. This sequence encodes CASSPRERDYNEQFF. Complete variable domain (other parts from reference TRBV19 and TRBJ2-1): DGGITQSPKYLFRKEGQNVTLSCEQNLNHDAMYWYRQDPGQGLRLIYYSQIVNDFQKGDIAEGYSVSREKKESFPLTVTSAQKNPTAFYLCASSPRERDYNEQFFGPGTRLTVL.

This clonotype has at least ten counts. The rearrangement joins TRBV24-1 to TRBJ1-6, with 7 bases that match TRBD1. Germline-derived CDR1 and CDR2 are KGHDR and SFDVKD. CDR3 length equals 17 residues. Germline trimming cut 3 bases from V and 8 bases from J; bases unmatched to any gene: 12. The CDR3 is CATSDDVRDRGDSPLHF. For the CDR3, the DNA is TGTGCCACCAGTGATGATGTACGGGACAGAGGGGATTCACCCCTCCACTTT.

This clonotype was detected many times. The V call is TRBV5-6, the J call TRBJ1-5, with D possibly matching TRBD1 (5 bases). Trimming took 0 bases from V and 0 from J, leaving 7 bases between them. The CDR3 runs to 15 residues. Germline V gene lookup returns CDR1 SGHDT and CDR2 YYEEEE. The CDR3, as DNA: TGTGCCAGCAGCTTGGCAGGGTATAGCAATCAGCCCCAGCATTTT. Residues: CASSLAGYSNQPQHF.

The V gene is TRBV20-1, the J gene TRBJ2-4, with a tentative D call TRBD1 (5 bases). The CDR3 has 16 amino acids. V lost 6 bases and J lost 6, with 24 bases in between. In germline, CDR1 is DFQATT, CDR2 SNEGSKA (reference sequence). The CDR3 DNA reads TGCAGTGCCGTCCCTTTGGACAACCAATGGGGAAACATTCAGTACTTC. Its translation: CSAVPLDNQWGNIQYF.

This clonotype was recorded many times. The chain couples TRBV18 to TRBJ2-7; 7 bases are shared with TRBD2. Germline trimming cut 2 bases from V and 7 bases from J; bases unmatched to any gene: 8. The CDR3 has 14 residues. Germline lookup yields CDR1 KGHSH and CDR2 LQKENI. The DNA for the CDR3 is TGTGCCAGCTCACCATCTGGCGGGAGCTTTGAGCAGTACTTC. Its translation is CASSPSGGSFEQYF. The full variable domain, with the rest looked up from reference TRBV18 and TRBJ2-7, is NAGVMQNPRHLVRRRGQEARLRCSPMKGHSHVYWYRQLPEEGLKFMVYLQKENIIDESGMPKERFSAEFPKEGPSILRIQQVVRGDSAAYFCASSPSGGSFEQYFGPGTRLTVT.

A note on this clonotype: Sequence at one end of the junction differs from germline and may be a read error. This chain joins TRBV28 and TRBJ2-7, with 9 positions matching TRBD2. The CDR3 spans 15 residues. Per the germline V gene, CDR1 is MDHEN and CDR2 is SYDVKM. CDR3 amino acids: CAGSKTSGSSYEQYF. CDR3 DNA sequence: TGTGCCGGCAGTAAAACTAGCGGGTCCTCCTACGAGCAGTACTTC.

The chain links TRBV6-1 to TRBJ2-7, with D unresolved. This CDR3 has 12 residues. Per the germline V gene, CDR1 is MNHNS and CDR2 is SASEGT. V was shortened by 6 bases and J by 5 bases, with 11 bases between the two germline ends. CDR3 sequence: CASSVGAHEQYF. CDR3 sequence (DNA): TGTGCCAGCAGCGTCGGAGCCCACGAGCAGTACTTC.

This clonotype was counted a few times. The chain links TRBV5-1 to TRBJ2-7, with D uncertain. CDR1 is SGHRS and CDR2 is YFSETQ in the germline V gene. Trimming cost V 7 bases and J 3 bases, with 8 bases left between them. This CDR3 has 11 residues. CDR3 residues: CASGSNYEQYF. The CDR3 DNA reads TGCGCCAGCGGCTCTAACTACGAGCAGTACTTC. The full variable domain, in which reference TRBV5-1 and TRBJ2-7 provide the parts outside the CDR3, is KAGVTQTPRYLIKTRGQQVTLSCSPISGHRSVSWYQQTPGQGLQFLFEYFSETQRNKGNFPGRFSGRQFSNSRSEMNVSTLELGDSALYLCASGSNYEQYFGPGTRLTVT.

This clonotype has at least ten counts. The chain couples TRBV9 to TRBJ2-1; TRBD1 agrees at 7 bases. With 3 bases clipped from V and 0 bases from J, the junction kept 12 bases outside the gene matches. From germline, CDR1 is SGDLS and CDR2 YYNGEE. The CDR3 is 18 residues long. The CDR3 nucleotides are TGTGCCAGCAGCGAACGACAGGGTACGCTGGGCTCCTACAATGAGCAGTTCTTC. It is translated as CASSERQGTLGSYNEQFF.

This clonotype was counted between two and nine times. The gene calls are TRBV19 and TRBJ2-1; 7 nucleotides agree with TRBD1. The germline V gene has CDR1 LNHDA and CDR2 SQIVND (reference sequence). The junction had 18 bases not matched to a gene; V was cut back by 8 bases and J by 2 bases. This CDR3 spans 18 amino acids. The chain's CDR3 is CASQGWTGPQLAYNEQFF. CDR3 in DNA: TGTGCCAGTCAAGGGTGGACAGGCCCCCAGTTAGCCTACAATGAGCAGTTCTTC.

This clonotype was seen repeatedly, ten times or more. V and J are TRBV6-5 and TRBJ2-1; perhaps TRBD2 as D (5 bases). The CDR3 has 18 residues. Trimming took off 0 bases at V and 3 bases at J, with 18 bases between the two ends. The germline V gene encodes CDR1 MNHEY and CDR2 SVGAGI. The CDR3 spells CASSYSRLATSYYNEQFF. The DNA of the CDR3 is TGTGCCAGCAGTTACTCTCGGCTAGCCACATCCTACTACAATGAGCAGTTCTTC.

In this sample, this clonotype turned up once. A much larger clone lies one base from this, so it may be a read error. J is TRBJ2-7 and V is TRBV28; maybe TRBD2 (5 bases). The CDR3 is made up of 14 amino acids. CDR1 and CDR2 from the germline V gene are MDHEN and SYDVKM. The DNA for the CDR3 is TGTGCCGGCAGCCGAGCCGGGATAACCTACGAGCAGTACTTC. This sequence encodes CAGSRAGITYEQYF.

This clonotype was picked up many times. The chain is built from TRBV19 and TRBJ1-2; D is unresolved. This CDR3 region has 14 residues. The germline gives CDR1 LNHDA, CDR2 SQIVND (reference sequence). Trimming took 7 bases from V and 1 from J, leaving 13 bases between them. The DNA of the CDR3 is TGTGCCAGTACCCTGACTGAACTTAACTATGGCTACACCTTC. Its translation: CASTLTELNYGYTF.

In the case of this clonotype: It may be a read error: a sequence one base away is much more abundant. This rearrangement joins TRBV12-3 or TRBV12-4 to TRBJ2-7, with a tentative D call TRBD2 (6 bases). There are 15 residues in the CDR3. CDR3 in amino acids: CASSLGGVRPYERYF. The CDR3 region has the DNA TGTGCCAGCAGTTTAGGCGGGGTAAGGCCCTACGAGCGGTACTTC.

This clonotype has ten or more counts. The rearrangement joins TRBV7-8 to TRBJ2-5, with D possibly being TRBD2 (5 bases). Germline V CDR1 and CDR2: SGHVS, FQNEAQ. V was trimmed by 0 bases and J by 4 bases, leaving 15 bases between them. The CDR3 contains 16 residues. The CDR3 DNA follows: TGTGCCAGCAGCTTAGCGGCCGGGATGCGCCCAGAGACCCAGTACTTC. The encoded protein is CASSLAAGMRPETQYF.

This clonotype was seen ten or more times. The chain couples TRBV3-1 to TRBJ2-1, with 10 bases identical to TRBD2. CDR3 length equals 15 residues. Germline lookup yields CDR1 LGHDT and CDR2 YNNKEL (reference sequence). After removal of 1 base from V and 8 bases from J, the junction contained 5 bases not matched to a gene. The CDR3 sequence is CASSQVQREGHEQFF. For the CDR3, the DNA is TGTGCCAGCAGCCAAGTCCAGCGGGAGGGCCATGAGCAGTTCTTC.

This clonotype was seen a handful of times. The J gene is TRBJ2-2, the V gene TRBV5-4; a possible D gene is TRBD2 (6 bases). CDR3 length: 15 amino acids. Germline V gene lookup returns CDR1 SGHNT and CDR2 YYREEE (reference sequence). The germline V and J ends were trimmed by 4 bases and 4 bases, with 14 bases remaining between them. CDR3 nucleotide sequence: TGTGCCAGCAGCCCTGGGACTTGGACCACCGGGGAGCTGTTTTTT. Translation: CASSPGTWTTGELFF.

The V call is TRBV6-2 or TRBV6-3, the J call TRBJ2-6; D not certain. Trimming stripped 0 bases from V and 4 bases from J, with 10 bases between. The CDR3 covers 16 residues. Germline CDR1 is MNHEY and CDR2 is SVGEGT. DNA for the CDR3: TGTGCCAGCAGTTACTCCCTAGGGCCGGGGGCCAACGTCCTGACTTTC. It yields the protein CASSYSLGPGANVLTF.

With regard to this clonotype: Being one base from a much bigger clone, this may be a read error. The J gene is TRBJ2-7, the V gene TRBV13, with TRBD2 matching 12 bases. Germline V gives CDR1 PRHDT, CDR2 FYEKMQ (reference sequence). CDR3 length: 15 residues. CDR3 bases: TGTGCCAGCAGCTTTGGACTAGCGGGATACTACGAGCATTACTTC. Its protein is CASSFGLAGYYEHYF.

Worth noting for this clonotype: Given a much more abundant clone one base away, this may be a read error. CDR3 sequence reads: CASSLRTSGSAYEQYF. CDR3 in DNA: TGTGCCAGCAGTCTACGGACTAGCGGGAGCGCCTACGAGCAGTACTTC. The genes are TRBV27 and TRBJ2-7; 13 nucleotides match TRBD2. Germline V gene sequence: CDR1 MNHEY, CDR2 SMNVEV (reference sequence). The CDR3 consists of 16 residues. The V gene end was trimmed by 5 bases and the J gene end by 2 bases; junction bases not matched to a gene: 6.

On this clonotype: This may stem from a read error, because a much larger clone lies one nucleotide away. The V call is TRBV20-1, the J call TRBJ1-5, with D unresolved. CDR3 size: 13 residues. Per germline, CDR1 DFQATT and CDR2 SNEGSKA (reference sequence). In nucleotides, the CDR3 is TGCAGAGCTAGATTGCCCGACAATCAGCCCCAGCATTTT. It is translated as CRARLPDNQPQHF.

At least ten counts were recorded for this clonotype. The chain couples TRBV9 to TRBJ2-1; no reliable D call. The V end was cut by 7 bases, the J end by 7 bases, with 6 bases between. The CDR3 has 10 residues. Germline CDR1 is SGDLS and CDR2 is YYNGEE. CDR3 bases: TGTGCCAGCGGCGAAAATGAGCAGTTCTTC. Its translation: CASGENEQFF.

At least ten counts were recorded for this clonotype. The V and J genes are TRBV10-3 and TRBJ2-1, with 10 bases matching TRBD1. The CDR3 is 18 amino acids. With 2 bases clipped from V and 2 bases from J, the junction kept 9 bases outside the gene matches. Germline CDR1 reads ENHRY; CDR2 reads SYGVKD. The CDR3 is CAISEQNPGTGAYNEQFF. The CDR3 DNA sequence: TGTGCCATCAGTGAGCAGAACCCTGGGACAGGGGCCTACAATGAGCAGTTCTTC.

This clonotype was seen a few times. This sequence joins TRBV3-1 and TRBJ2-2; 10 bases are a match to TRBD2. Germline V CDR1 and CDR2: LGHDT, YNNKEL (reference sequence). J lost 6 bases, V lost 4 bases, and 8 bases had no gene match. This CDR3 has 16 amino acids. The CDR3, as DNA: TGTGCCAGCAGCCGAAAAGACCTAGCGGGAGCCGGGGAGCTGTTTTTT. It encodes CASSRKDLAGAGELFF.

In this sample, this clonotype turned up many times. The CDR3 DNA reads as TGTGCCATCAGTGAGTCGACTCTTCCCGGGAGGCGGTTCTACAATGAGCAGTTCTTC. It is translated as CAISESTLPGRRFYNEQFF. This chain uses TRBV10-3 with TRBJ2-1; 7 nucleotides agree with TRBD2. This CDR3 comprises 19 residues. Germline-derived CDR1 and CDR2 are ENHRY and SYGVKD. The ends lost 0 bases at V and 3 bases at J; junction bases unmatched: 14.